This T cell receptor beta chain stems from a study of blood T cell repertoires in COVID-19. Study details: Sample material is recorded as cDNA or gDNA derived from T cells, B-cell-depleted T cells, or PBMCs.

Germline lookup yields CDR1 SGHNT and CDR2 YYREEE (reference sequence). The V gene end was trimmed by 1 base and the J gene end by 1 base; junction bases not matched to a gene: 2. CDR3 length equals 15 residues. Authors' processing steps: The assay estimated nucleated cells by amplifying reference gene primers. Measured with immunoSEQ multiplex PCR; TCRdb has only the in-frame clones, and not every one. The V and J calls and the clone size are those of that table, but D and trimming were determined from the DNA. The table records fewer than 85,000 clones, 80% to 85% of them present only once. This receptor was taken from a human donor in a cohort sampled during active COVID-19. This chain connects TRBV5-4 to TRBJ2-7; 10 nucleotides line up with TRBD2. The sample was peripheral blood. CDR3 loop: CASSLTSGASYEQYF. In nucleotides, the CDR3 is TGTGCCAGCAGCTTGACTAGCGGGGCTTCCTACGAGCAGTACTTC.